The 21 T cell receptor beta chains presented below share a single source sample, sequenced in a study of blood T cell repertoires in COVID-19. The assay was immunoSEQ multiplex PCR, and TCRdb's table has in-frame clones only and misses some. The table lists roughly 120,000 clones, about 74% of them singletons. What was sequenced was peripheral blood. The receptors were sampled from a man aged 65-85 years with acute or convalescent COVID-19.

This clone was detected only a few times. The chain carries TRBV7-3 and TRBJ1-6; no clear D. The germline V and J ends were trimmed by 6 bases and 7 bases, with 7 bases remaining between them. The CDR3 runs to 12 residues. Germline CDR1 and CDR2: SGHTA and FQGTGA. CDR3 sequence reads: CASREGNSPLHF. DNA of the CDR3: TGTGCCAGCAGGGAGGGAAATTCACCCCTCCACTTT.

The genes are TRBV5-1 and TRBJ1-4; 9 nucleotides match TRBD1. The V gene's germline CDR1 is SGHRS and CDR2 YFSETQ. The J segment lost 8 bases and the V segment lost 2 bases, leaving 7 bases of the junction unmatched. This CDR3 has 15 amino acids. The CDR3 DNA follows: TGCGCCAGCAGCTTACAGGGACAGGGCGACGAAAAACTGTTTTTT. Its translation is CASSLQGQGDEKLFF. The full variable domain, its missing parts supplied by reference TRBV5-1 and TRBJ1-4, is KAGVTQTPRYLIKTRGQQVTLSCSPISGHRSVSWYQQTPGQGLQFLFEYFSETQRNKGNFPGRFSGRQFSNSRSEMNVSTLELGDSALYLCASSLQGQGDEKLFFGSGTQLSVL.

This clone was seen a handful of times. The chain recombines TRBV5-6 with TRBJ2-7, with TRBD2 identical over 14 bases. The CDR3 length is 18 residues. Trimming at V came to 4 bases and at J to 2 bases, leaving 11 bases not matched to a gene. Germline loops: CDR1 SGHDT, CDR2 YYEEEE. The CDR3 DNA follows: TGTGCCAGCAGCCCGCCCGGGACTAGCGGGAGAGGTGCCTACGAGCAGTACTTC. It specifies CASSPPGTSGRGAYEQYF.

This chain links TRBV28 with TRBJ1-1; 7 nucleotides align to TRBD1. The CDR3 has 13 residues. After removal of 6 bases from V and 5 bases from J, the junction contained 6 bases not matched to a gene. Per the germline V gene, CDR1 is MDHEN and CDR2 is SYDVKM. The CDR3 DNA is TGTGCCAGCAGAACAGGGGCAGGGACTGAAGCTTTCTTT. It codes for CASRTGAGTEAFF.

This clone was observed once. CDR3 sequence (DNA): TGTGCCTGGAGTTCCCAGGCTGGAAACACCATATATTTT. It codes for CAWSSQAGNTIYF. This chain uses TRBV30 with TRBJ1-3; D uncertain. CDR3 size: 13 residues. Germline CDR1 is GTSNPN and CDR2 is SVGIG (reference sequence). Trimming removed 2 bases from V and 2 bases from J, with 7 bases in between.

This clone has a handful of counts. This chain links TRBV7-8 with TRBJ1-1, with D perhaps matching TRBD1 (5 bases). Deletions cut 3 bases from V and 0 bases from J, with 8 bases between. Germline CDR1 is SGHVS and CDR2 is FQNEAQ. The CDR3 is 14 residues long. The CDR3 spells CASSFWGVNTEAFF. The CDR3 DNA follows: TGTGCCAGCAGCTTCTGGGGCGTGAACACTGAAGCTTTCTTT.

The chain couples TRBV3-1 (or the pseudogene TRBV3-2) to TRBJ1-6; D is undetermined. V was trimmed by 0 bases and J by 10 bases, leaving 10 bases between them. The CDR3 is 14 amino acids. CDR1 is LGHDT, CDR2 YNNKEL, per germline (reference sequence). The CDR3 reads CASSQEGGPSPLHF. For the CDR3, the DNA is TGTGCCAGCAGCCAAGAAGGTGGGCCCTCACCCCTCCACTTT.

This clone has just one count. The V and J genes are TRBV12-3 or TRBV12-4 and TRBJ2-5; maybe TRBD2 (5 bases). The CDR3 is made up of 13 amino acids. The V end was cut by 0 bases, the J end by 4 bases, with 6 bases between. Here the CDR3 DNA reads TGTGCCAGCAGTTTAGCAGGGAGAGAGACCCAGTACTTC. Translating it yields CASSLAGRETQYF.

This clone was observed a single time. The V call is TRBV28, the J call TRBJ2-7, with TRBD2 matching 9 bases. The germline V gene encodes CDR1 MDHEN and CDR2 SYDVKM. This CDR3 is 15 amino acids long. With 6 bases clipped from V and 1 base from J, the junction kept 7 bases outside the gene matches. The DNA for the CDR3 is TGTGCCAGCAGCCTAGCGGGACCTATTTCCTACGAGCAGTACTTC. This codes for CASSLAGPISYEQYF.

V and J are TRBV6-5 and TRBJ1-2; D gene unclear. The CDR3 totals 15 residues. The germline V and J ends were trimmed by 6 bases and 2 bases, with 16 bases remaining between them. Germline CDR1 reads MNHEY; CDR2 reads SVGAGI. The CDR3 DNA follows: TGTGCCAGCAGACCCCCCCGAACAATGAACTATGGCTACACCTTC. It encodes CASRPPRTMNYGYTF.

The chain is built from TRBV19 and TRBJ1-1; D is unresolved. This CDR3 is 11 amino acids long. The germline V gene encodes CDR1 LNHDA and CDR2 SQIVND (reference sequence). V lost 2 bases and J lost 10, with 8 bases in between. The CDR3 region is CASSIIDLAFF. Here the CDR3 DNA reads TGTGCCAGTAGTATAATCGACTTAGCTTTCTTT.

The J gene is TRBJ1-1, the V gene TRBV13; D ambiguous. CDR1 and CDR2 from the germline V gene are PRHDT and FYEKMQ (reference sequence). CDR3 size: 11 residues. V lost 2 bases, J lost 8 bases, and 6 bases lay in between. Here the CDR3 reads CASSLNMEAFF. Written as DNA, the CDR3 is TGTGCCAGCAGCTTAAATATGGAAGCTTTCTTT. Using reference TRBV13 and TRBJ1-1 for the parts outside the CDR3, the full variable domain is AAGVIQSPRHLIKEKRETATLKCYPIPRHDTVYWYQQGPGQDPQFLISFYEKMQSDKGSIPDRFSAQQFSDYHSELNMSSLELGDSALYFCASSLNMEAFFGQGTRLTVV.

This chain uses TRBV4-3 with TRBJ2-1; TRBD2 might be the D (6 bases). V lost 1 base and J lost 8, with 15 bases in between. Germline V CDR1 and CDR2: LGHNA, YSLEER. This CDR3 is 15 amino acids long. CDR3 residues: CASSQGINPGDEQFF. The CDR3 coding sequence is TGCGCCAGCAGCCAAGGTATCAATCCGGGAGATGAGCAGTTCTTC.

This clone was counted once. This CDR3 reads CASSPIAGGPYEQYF. CDR3 DNA sequence: TGTGCCAGCAGCCCGATAGCGGGAGGCCCCTACGAGCAGTACTTC. V gene TRBV11-2 combines with J gene TRBJ2-7; TRBD2 matches 10 bases. The CDR3 is 15 residues long. From germline, CDR1 is SGHAT and CDR2 FQNNGV. The V segment lost 5 bases and the J segment 2 bases; nucleotides outside the gene matches: 6.

The rearrangement joins TRBV6-4 to TRBJ1-1; D perhaps matches TRBD1 (5 bases). This CDR3 is 13 amino acids long. Trimming took off 0 bases at V and 7 bases at J, with 9 bases between the two ends. Per the germline V gene, CDR1 is MRHNA and CDR2 is SNTAGT. The CDR3 bases are TGTGCCAGCAGTGACTCGGGGGGGGATGAAGCTTTCTTT. It translates to CASSDSGGDEAFF.

The chain recombines TRBV3-1 (or the pseudogene TRBV3-2) with TRBJ2-1, with a tentative D call TRBD2 (5 bases). V was clipped by 2 bases and J by 1 base, with 12 bases between them. Germline V lookup: CDR1 LGHDT, CDR2 YNNKEL (reference sequence). The CDR3 is 16 amino acids. CDR3 in DNA: TGTGCCAGCAGCCAAAGGAAAGCGGTTTCCTACAATGAGCAGTTCTTC. Translating gives CASSQRKAVSYNEQFF.

This clone was seen at least ten times. The chain joins TRBV7-9 to TRBJ2-7; 8 bases are shared with TRBD1. CDR1 is SEHNR, CDR2 FQNEAQ, per germline (reference sequence). The CDR3 contains 14 residues. Trimming at V came to 5 bases and at J to 3 bases, leaving 6 bases not matched to a gene. CDR3 in amino acids: CASSIRTGLYEQYF. DNA of the CDR3: TGTGCCAGCAGCATACGGACAGGGCTCTACGAGCAGTACTTC. The full variable domain, completed using reference TRBV7-9 and TRBJ2-7, is DTGVSQNPRHKITKRGQNVTFRCDPISEHNRLYWYRQTLGQGPEFLTYFQNEAQLEKSRLLSDRFSAERPKGSFSTLEIQRTEQGDSAMYLCASSIRTGLYEQYFGPGTRLTVT.

The chain couples TRBV2 to TRBJ1-1; the D gene is possibly TRBD1 (6 bases). The CDR3 is made up of 14 amino acids. V lost 6 bases and J lost 4, with 15 bases in between. Germline-derived CDR1 and CDR2 are SNHLY and FYNNEI. This CDR3 is CASSLRGGITEAFF. CDR3 coding DNA: TGTGCCAGCAGCCTTAGGGGGGGGATCACTGAAGCTTTCTTT.

This clone occurred once. The rearrangement joins TRBV7-2 to TRBJ1-1; D is unresolved. Germline-derived CDR1 and CDR2 are SGHTA and FQGNSA. The CDR3 consists of 13 residues. The ends were cut back, 2 bases at V and 4 bases at J, with 8 bases in the middle. CDR3 amino acids: CASSLNTATEAFF. CDR3 nucleotides: TGTGCCAGCAGCTTAAATACAGCCACTGAAGCTTTCTTT.

The rearrangement uses TRBV6-2 or TRBV6-3 and TRBJ2-7, with D possibly TRBD2 on 6 matching bases. V lost 2 bases to trimming and J lost 3 bases, with 8 bases between them. CDR3 length: 13 amino acids. Germline V gene lookup returns CDR1 MNHEY and CDR2 SVGEGT. As DNA, the CDR3 is TGTGCCAGCAGTTACATGGGGGGCTACGAGCAGTACTTC. Translating gives CASSYMGGYEQYF.

The chain recombines TRBV4-1 with TRBJ2-3; TRBD2 matches 9 bases. Trimming removed 8 bases from V and 5 bases from J; junction bases left unmatched: 8. The CDR3 is 14 residues long. From germline, CDR1 is MGHRA and CDR2 YSYEKL. In DNA form, the CDR3 reads TGCGCCAGCTCTAGCGGGACTTCGAAAGATACGCAGTATTTT. Amino acid sequence: CASSSGTSKDTQYF.